This T cell receptor beta chain comes out of a study of OX40 agonist ivuxolimab in advanced cancers. Using immunoSEQ multiplex PCR, the repertoire was profiled, and TCRdb retains in-frame clones only, with some absent. This table holds some 57,000 clones, about 83% found once. Unmatched junction bases numbered 7, after V lost 3 bases and J lost 9 bases. CDR3 length equals 14 residues. Per germline, CDR1 ENHRY and CDR2 SYGVKD. Here the sequenced sample was CD4+ or CD8+ T cells sorted from blood, taken in a trial of the OX40 agonist ivuxolimab. The TCR sequence derives from an adult with an advanced solid tumor such as melanoma, head and neck, liver or kidney cancer. The chain recombines TRBV10-3 with TRBJ2-1; TRBD2 agrees at 8 bases. The CDR3 reads CAISDTGGQGEQFF. In DNA, the CDR3 is TGTGCCATCAGTGATACGGGAGGGCAGGGTGAGCAGTTCTTC.